Sequencing of this TCR beta chain was carried out in a study of blood T cell repertoires in COVID-19. Study-wide background: The analysed material was cDNA or gDNA that came from T cells, B-cell-depleted T cells, or PBMCs.

Using immunoSEQ multiplex PCR, the repertoire was profiled, and TCRdb retains in-frame clones only, with some absent. The sample lists approximately 230,000 clones; about four fifths were seen once. In germline, CDR1 is LNHDA, CDR2 SQIVND (reference sequence). The V gene end was trimmed by 5 bases and the J gene end by 6 bases; junction bases not matched to a gene: 3. This CDR3 comprises 13 residues. The J gene is TRBJ1-5, the V gene TRBV19, with TRBD1 matching 8 bases. This receptor was identified in a man older than 75 with acute or convalescent COVID-19. Sequenced: peripheral blood. CDR3 DNA sequence: TGTGCCAGTAGTCCCGACAGGGGTCAGCCCCAGCATTTT. Translated: CASSPDRGQPQHF.